Following are 7 T cell receptor beta chains from one sample sequenced in a study of T-cell reconstitution after alpha-beta-depleted transplantation in children (dated by TCRdb to 2016 to 2017). Library creation used PCR. Instrument used: Illumina HiSeq 2500. Molecular barcoding was employed in the preparation of TCR libraries, with unique molecular identifiers being used to normalize TCRbeta repertoire quantification. The public reads were run again by TCRdb, first through fastp at Q25 and then through MiXCR, and only productive beta chains were kept. Every distinct CDR3 protein forms one entry, paired with its most common genes and DNA. This sample lists several thousand distinct CDR3 sequences; 11% to 15% were detected once. The ten largest clones represent less than 70% of the sample. This specimen's time point label, interpreted: day 60 (about 2 months) after transplantation. Taken with the paper, the label for treatment or condition translates to: allogeneic hematopoietic cell transplantation with graft depleted of TCRalphabeta T cells and CD19 B cells.

Specimen: PBMCs, mostly from graft donor cells, collected 60 days after TCRalphabeta/CD19-depleted stem cell transplant. These receptors were obtained from a male patient aged 10 to 17 who had a stem cell transplant for acute lymphoblastic leukemia, so the T cells may come from the graft donor.

This clonotype has just a few counts. This CDR3 reads CSVVKVLYTEAFF. Written as DNA, the CDR3 is TGCAGCGTGGTCAAGGTGCTCTACACTGAAGCTTTCTTT. This rearrangement joins TRBV29-1 to TRBJ1-1; D is undetermined. V lost 6 bases and J 3 bases, leaving 14 bases between the germline ends. This CDR3 is built from 13 residues. CDR1 and CDR2 from the germline V gene are SQVTM and ANQGSEA. Drawing the rest from reference TRBV29-1 and TRBJ1-1, the complete variable domain is SAVISQKPSRDICQRGTSLTIQCQVDSQVTMMFWYRQQPGQSLTLIATANQGSEATYESGFVIDKFPISRPNLTFSTLTVSNMSPEDSSIYLCSVVKVLYTEAFFGQGTRLTVV.

In its sample, this clonotype is medium-sized. The chain joins TRBV5-1 to TRBJ2-5; TRBD2 matches at 8 bases. The CDR3 totals 19 residues. Looked up from germline, CDR1 is SGHRS and CDR2 is YFSETQ. Germline trimming cut 2 bases from V and 7 bases from J; bases unmatched to any gene: 22. The CDR3 loop is CASSFSIGRGSGSLRTQYF. The CDR3 bases are TGCGCCAGCAGCTTCTCCATTGGCCGGGGGAGCGGGAGTTTAAGGACCCAGTACTTC.

This clonotype was observed at least ten times. CDR3 DNA: TGTGCCAGCTCACCAGTACAGGGACGGGACCCCCTCCACTTT. It encodes CASSPVQGRDPLHF. The chain recombines TRBV18 with TRBJ1-6; D is possibly TRBD1 (6 bases). The V end lost 2 bases, the J end lost 13 bases, and 15 bases lay between the germline ends. The CDR3 has 14 amino acids. Looked up from germline, CDR1 is KGHSH and CDR2 is LQKENI.

This clonotype occurred many times. The J gene is TRBJ2-2, the V gene TRBV4-1; TRBD1 matches 8 bases. Germline CDR1 MGHRA, CDR2 YSYEKL. The CDR3 length is 17 residues. J was trimmed by 1 base and V by 3 bases; bases with no gene match: 7. CDR3 sequence (DNA): TGCGCCAGCAGCCATTTATATGGGACAGGGAACACCGGGGAGCTGTTTTTT. Residues: CASSHLYGTGNTGELFF.

Many counts were recorded for this clonotype. The chain combines TRBV7-9 with TRBJ1-2; D is ambiguous. With 3 bases removed from V and 3 bases from J, the gap between germline ends came to 14 bases. The CDR3 length is 15 residues. Germline CDR1 reads SEHNR; CDR2 reads FQNEAQ (reference sequence). CDR3 sequence: CASSLSGSSDYGYTF. For the CDR3, the DNA is TGTGCCAGCAGCTTGTCGGGGTCCAGTGACTATGGCTACACCTTC.

Worth noting for this clonotype: A much larger clone differs from this one at a single base, so this may be a read error. The V and J genes are TRBV7-3 and TRBJ1-1; D perhaps matches TRBD1 (5 bases). Germline loops: CDR1 SGHTA, CDR2 FQGTGA. There are 16 residues in the CDR3. In nucleotides, the CDR3 is TGTGCCAGCAGCCCCACGGGGCCGGCTGAGAACCCTGAAGCTTTCTTT. It codes for CASSPTGPAENPEAFF.

As concerns this clonotype: At one end, the junction sequence differs from germline, possibly due to a read error. The rearrangement uses TRBV20-1 and TRBJ1-5; D is possibly TRBD1 (5 bases). Germline CDR1 reads DFQATT; CDR2 reads SNEGSKA (reference sequence). The CDR3 sequence is 18 residues long. The CDR3 spells CCARDGGRPLGENQPQHF. The CDR3 DNA sequence: TGCTGTGCTAGAGATGGGGGACGGCCACTGGGGGAAAATCAGCCCCAGCATTTT.